Listed here are 10 T cell receptor beta chains from one sample, sequenced in a study of blood T cell repertoires in COVID-19 (dated by TCRdb to 2019 to 2021). Receptors were amplified or captured by the immunoSEQ multiplex PCR assay. As stored in TCRdb, this immuneACCESS dataset retains in-frame rearrangements with V and J assigned. A fraction of the clones does not appear; measured against another copy, unresolved V genes explain less than half of the discrepancy, and the remainder lacks a known reason. In this sample the table shows approximately 180,000 clones, around four fifths of which occur a single time. Clones ranked in the top ten supply about 7% of the sample. Material: peripheral blood. These TCRs come from a woman aged 40 to 50 with COVID-19, enrolled during active disease.

There are a few counts of this clone. The chain recombines TRBV5-6 with TRBJ1-2; TRBD1 matches at 8 bases. Germline CDR1 SGHDT, CDR2 YYEEEE. The ends lost 2 bases at V and 8 bases at J; junction bases unmatched: 5. The CDR3 totals 13 residues. CDR3 amino acids: CASSLGQGGGYTF. The CDR3 nucleotides read TGTGCCAGCAGCTTAGGACAGGGTGGGGGCTACACCTTC.

The chain joins TRBV14 to TRBJ2-1; 11 bases are shared with TRBD2. This CDR3 region has 14 residues. Trimming at V came to 5 bases and at J to 9 bases, leaving 6 bases not matched to a gene. The germline gives CDR1 SGHDN, CDR2 FVKESK. The CDR3 region is CASSAVAGGFEQFF. As DNA, the CDR3 is TGTGCCAGCAGCGCGGTAGCGGGAGGGTTTGAGCAGTTCTTC.

The chain combines TRBV18 with TRBJ2-2; TRBD1 aligns across 7 bases. Germline V gene data show CDR1 as KGHSH and CDR2 as LQKENI. With 3 bases clipped from V and 0 bases from J, the junction kept 10 bases outside the gene matches. This CDR3 contains 18 residues. CDR3 DNA sequence: TGTGCCAGCTCACCGAATGCATTGACAGGGTCGAACACCGGGGAGCTGTTTTTT. Protein sequence: CASSPNALTGSNTGELFF.

The J gene is TRBJ2-1, the V gene TRBV5-1; TRBD2 might be the D (6 bases). V lost 0 bases and J lost 5, with 15 bases in between. This CDR3 spans 16 amino acids. Germline-derived CDR1 and CDR2 are SGHRS and YFSETQ. In DNA form, the CDR3 reads TGCGCCAGCAGCTTGGCCGGGGGAAGGAGAGACAATGAGCAGTTCTTC. This sequence encodes CASSLAGGRRDNEQFF.

The CDR3: CASSPLATNSYEQYF. The CDR3 nucleotides read TGTGCCAGCTCACCCTTAGCAACCAACTCCTACGAGCAGTACTTC. This chain joins TRBV18 and TRBJ2-7; D gene ambiguous. The germline V and J ends were trimmed by 3 bases and 0 bases, with 12 bases remaining between them. Germline loops: CDR1 KGHSH, CDR2 LQKENI. The CDR3 contains 15 residues.

The rearrangement joins TRBV7-9 to TRBJ1-1; possible D gene TRBD1, 6 bases. The germline V and J ends were trimmed by 4 bases and 5 bases, with 20 bases remaining between them. The CDR3 totals 16 residues. Per the germline V gene, CDR1 is SEHNR and CDR2 is FQNEAQ (reference sequence). The CDR3 protein is CASSSPMTGGVTEAFF. The CDR3, as DNA: TGTGCCAGCAGCTCCCCTATGACAGGAGGCGTTACTGAAGCTTTCTTT.

This clone was recorded only once. This chain links TRBV6-5 with TRBJ2-7; perhaps TRBD1 as D (5 bases). This CDR3 region has 15 residues. V was pared by 0 bases and J by 3 bases, with 12 bases between. Per the germline V gene, CDR1 is MNHEY and CDR2 is SVGAGI. CDR3 residues: CASSYSRQPFYEQYF. The CDR3 nucleotides read TGTGCCAGCAGTTACTCGAGACAGCCCTTCTACGAGCAGTACTTC.

The table lists this clone with a count of one. This rearrangement joins TRBV27 to TRBJ2-7, with D unclear. V lost 5 bases, J lost 6 bases, and 17 bases lay in between. Germline lookup yields CDR1 MNHEY and CDR2 SMNVEV (reference sequence). The CDR3 consists of 14 residues. The CDR3 here is CASSPTTSSGEQYF. DNA for the CDR3: TGTGCCAGCAGTCCCACGACATCCTCCGGCGAGCAGTACTTC.

The V call is TRBV15, the J call TRBJ2-2; TRBD2 matches 7 bases. V lost 0 bases to trimming and J lost 4 bases; unmatched junction nucleotides: 8. The CDR3 runs 17 residues. The germline V gene encodes CDR1 LNHNV and CDR2 YYDKDF (reference sequence). CDR3 DNA sequence: TGTGCCACCAGCAGAGATCCGGCGGGGAGGGTCACCGGGGAGCTGTTTTTT. Protein: CATSRDPAGRVTGELFF. The full variable domain, with the rest looked up from reference TRBV15 and TRBJ2-2, is DAMVIQNPRYQVTQFGKPVTLSCSQTLNHNVMYWYQQKSSQAPKLLFHYYDKDFNNEADTPDNFQSRRPNTSFCFLDIRSPGLGDTAMYLCATSRDPAGRVTGELFFGEGSRLTVL.

The table lists this clone with a few counts. The chain has TRBV7-6 and TRBJ1-1; TRBD1 matches at 7 bases. V dropped 5 bases and J dropped 0; count of bases not matched to a gene: 3. The CDR3 spans 14 residues. CDR1 is SGHVS, CDR2 FNYEAQ, per germline. The CDR3 is CASSPTGMNTEAFF. The CDR3 DNA sequence: TGTGCCAGCAGCCCGACAGGGATGAACACTGAAGCTTTCTTT.